This is a list of T cell receptor beta chains from one sample in a study of beta chain features in type 1 diabetes. The data were produced by immunoSEQ multiplex PCR, yet TCRdb's version contains in-frame clones alone and is incomplete. Here the sample spans about 450,000 clones, approximately 10% being singletons. Sequencing was done on a sample of naive CD4+ T cells from blood. The receptor source for this set is a young woman in good health. Both conserved end residues are part of each CDR3. The order of the fields is clone size, V gene, J gene, D gene, CDR3 protein, CDR3 DNA. A D gene is named only where the DNA matches it firmly. The size of a clone is reported for some rows only, either as once, few or many, or as a class for expanded clones.

abundance: few
v_gene: TRBV4-3
j_gene: TRBJ2-3
d_gene: TRBD2
CDR3aa: CASSQEPHGRSSDTQYF
CDR3nt: TGCGCCAGCAGCCAAGAACCCCACGGGAGGTCTTCAGATACGCAGTATTTT

abundance: few
v_gene: TRBV5-6
j_gene: TRBJ2-1
d_gene: TRBD2
CDR3aa: CASSSRLAGVVNEQFF
CDR3nt: TGTGCCAGCAGCTCCCGACTAGCGGGAGTGGTCAATGAGCAGTTCTTC

abundance: .
v_gene: TRBV2
j_gene: TRBJ2-1
d_gene: TRBD2
CDR3aa: CASRRTSSYNEQFF
CDR3nt: TGTGCCAGCAGGAGGACTAGCTCCTACAATGAGCAGTTCTTC

abundance: few
v_gene: TRBV4-1
j_gene: TRBJ2-5
d_gene: TRBD2
CDR3aa: CASSQLLAGEETQYF
CDR3nt: TGCGCCAGCAGCCAATTGCTAGCGGGGGAAGAGACCCAGTACTTC

abundance: .
v_gene: TRBV2
j_gene: TRBJ1-6
d_gene: .
CDR3aa: CASRGLVNSPLHF
CDR3nt: TGTGCCAGCAGAGGTCTGGTTAATTCACCCCTCCACTTT

abundance: few
v_gene: TRBV19
j_gene: TRBJ2-3
d_gene: TRBD1
CDR3aa: CASGDLGQGTDTQYF
CDR3nt: TGTGCCAGTGGCGACCTGGGACAGGGCACAGATACGCAGTATTTT

abundance: .
v_gene: TRBV15
j_gene: TRBJ2-7
d_gene: TRBD1
CDR3aa: CATSRGQGPYEQYF
CDR3nt: TGTGCCACCAGCAGAGGACAGGGGCCCTACGAGCAGTACTTC

abundance: few
v_gene: TRBV15
j_gene: TRBJ2-3
d_gene: .
CDR3aa: CATSRVRGGTDTQYF
CDR3nt: TGTGCCACCAGCAGAGTGAGAGGTGGGACGGATACGCAGTATTTT

abundance: .
v_gene: TRBV7-9
j_gene: TRBJ2-2
d_gene: .
CDR3aa: CASSLVSTGSGELFF
CDR3nt: TGTGCCAGCAGCTTAGTCTCGACCGGGAGTGGGGAGCTGTTTTTT

abundance: .
v_gene: TRBV19
j_gene: TRBJ2-1
d_gene: TRBD2
CDR3aa: CASSRASGASYNEQFF
CDR3nt: TGTGCCAGTAGTAGGGCCAGCGGGGCCTCCTACAATGAGCAGTTCTTC

abundance: .
v_gene: TRBV20-1
j_gene: TRBJ2-3
d_gene: .
CDR3aa: CSASEVDTQYF
CDR3nt: TGCAGTGCTAGTGAGGTAGATACGCAGTATTTT

abundance: few
v_gene: TRBV7-9
j_gene: TRBJ2-5
d_gene: TRBD2
CDR3aa: CASSLNLGRERETQYF
CDR3nt: TGTGCCAGCAGCTTAAACTTGGGGCGGGAGAGAGAGACCCAGTACTTC

abundance: few
v_gene: TRBV28
j_gene: TRBJ2-3
d_gene: .
CDR3aa: CASSFGGEDTQYF
CDR3nt: TGTGCCAGCAGTTTCGGCGGAGAAGATACGCAGTATTTT

abundance: few
v_gene: TRBV4-3
j_gene: TRBJ1-1
d_gene: TRBD1
CDR3aa: CASSHPGQGNEAFF
CDR3nt: TGCGCCAGCAGCCATCCCGGACAGGGGAATGAAGCTTTCTTT

abundance: few
v_gene: TRBV4-1
j_gene: TRBJ1-5
d_gene: .
CDR3aa: CASSQLGQPQHF
CDR3nt: TGCGCCAGCAGCCAACTGGGTCAGCCCCAGCATTTT

abundance: .
v_gene: TRBV2
j_gene: TRBJ2-4
d_gene: .
CDR3aa: CASSPGELAKNIQYF
CDR3nt: TGTGCCAGCAGCCCCGGAGAACTAGCCAAAAACATTCAGTACTTC

abundance: .
v_gene: TRBV7-8
j_gene: TRBJ2-7
d_gene: .
CDR3aa: CASSLRTGNEQYF
CDR3nt: TGTGCCAGCAGCTTACGTACAGGGAACGAGCAGTACTTC

abundance: few
v_gene: TRBV7-9
j_gene: TRBJ1-1
d_gene: .
CDR3aa: CASSPLGAEAFF
CDR3nt: TGTGCCAGCAGCCCGTTGGGCGCTGAAGCTTTCTTT

abundance: .
v_gene: TRBV7-2
j_gene: TRBJ2-5
d_gene: .
CDR3aa: CASSRHRALGETQYF
CDR3nt: TGTGCCAGCAGCCGTCACCGGGCCCTGGGGGAGACCCAGTACTTC

abundance: few
v_gene: TRBV30
j_gene: TRBJ1-1
d_gene: .
CDR3aa: CARHQGWVDTEAFF
CDR3nt: TGTGCCCGACACCAGGGGTGGGTAGACACTGAAGCTTTCTTT

abundance: few
v_gene: TRBV9
j_gene: TRBJ2-7
d_gene: TRBD1
CDR3aa: CASSAQGGSSYEQYF
CDR3nt: TGTGCCAGCAGCGCACAGGGGGGAAGCTCCTACGAGCAGTACTTC

abundance: .
v_gene: TRBV4-3
j_gene: TRBJ2-3
d_gene: TRBD1
CDR3aa: CASSRRQGASDTQYF
CDR3nt: TGCGCCAGCAGCCGCCGACAGGGGGCATCGGATACGCAGTATTTT

abundance: .
v_gene: TRBV4-2
j_gene: TRBJ2-7
d_gene: .
CDR3aa: CASSQDPQQGYEQYF
CDR3nt: TGTGCCAGCAGCCAAGATCCTCAACAGGGCTACGAGCAGTACTTC

abundance: few
v_gene: TRBV7-2
j_gene: TRBJ2-3
d_gene: TRBD2
CDR3aa: CASSRGLAGGPADTQYF
CDR3nt: TGTGCCAGCAGCCGAGGACTAGCGGGAGGGCCGGCAGATACGCAGTATTTT

abundance: .
v_gene: TRBV7-2
j_gene: TRBJ2-3
d_gene: .
CDR3aa: CASSLAGVRYF
CDR3nt: TGTGCCAGCAGCTTAGCCGGGGTGAGATATTTT

abundance: .
v_gene: TRBV9
j_gene: TRBJ2-2
d_gene: .
CDR3aa: CASSPRTNTGELFF
CDR3nt: TGTGCCAGCAGCCCCAGAACGAACACCGGGGAGCTGTTTTTT

abundance: .
v_gene: TRBV9
j_gene: TRBJ2-4
d_gene: TRBD2
CDR3aa: CASSAQAPSGRDLAKNIQYF
CDR3nt: TGTGCCAGCAGCGCCCAGGCCCCTAGCGGGAGGGACCTAGCCAAAAACATTCAGTACTTC

abundance: few
v_gene: TRBV25-1
j_gene: TRBJ2-1
d_gene: TRBD1
CDR3aa: CASSELGTGFNEQFF
CDR3nt: TGTGCCAGCAGTGAATTAGGGACAGGGTTCAATGAGCAGTTCTTC

abundance: .
v_gene: TRBV2
j_gene: TRBJ2-1
d_gene: .
CDR3aa: CASSGMRWQFF
CDR3nt: TGTGCCAGCAGTGGGATGAGATGGCAGTTCTTC

abundance: few
v_gene: TRBV2
j_gene: TRBJ2-7
d_gene: .
CDR3aa: CASSTVEQYF
CDR3nt: TGTGCCAGCAGTACGGTCGAGCAGTACTTC

abundance: many
v_gene: TRBV11-1
j_gene: TRBJ2-1
d_gene: .
CDR3aa: CASSAIHRQFF
CDR3nt: TGTGCCAGCAGCGCGATACATAGGCAGTTCTTC

abundance: .
v_gene: TRBV4-1
j_gene: TRBJ1-1
d_gene: TRBD1
CDR3aa: CASSHQKTGGTEAFF
CDR3nt: TGCGCCAGCAGCCATCAAAAGACAGGGGGGACTGAAGCTTTCTTT

abundance: .
v_gene: TRBV7-2
j_gene: TRBJ2-2
d_gene: TRBD2
CDR3aa: CASSPSSAGVYTGELFF
CDR3nt: TGTGCCAGCAGCCCCTCATCAGCGGGGGTGTACACCGGGGAGCTGTTTTTT

abundance: few
v_gene: TRBV4-2
j_gene: TRBJ1-1
d_gene: .
CDR3aa: CASSQEPGNTEAFF
CDR3nt: TGTGCCAGCAGCCAAGAGCCGGGGAACACTGAAGCTTTCTTT

abundance: few
v_gene: TRBV5-6
j_gene: TRBJ2-1
d_gene: .
CDR3aa: CASSFRLNNEQFF
CDR3nt: TGTGCCAGCAGCTTCAGACTGAATAATGAGCAGTTCTTC

abundance: few
v_gene: TRBV30
j_gene: TRBJ1-2
d_gene: TRBD1
CDR3aa: CAWSVPEGAYGYTF
CDR3nt: TGTGCCTGGAGTGTACCGGAGGGGGCCTATGGCTACACCTTC

abundance: .
v_gene: TRBV29-1
j_gene: TRBJ2-5
d_gene: TRBD1
CDR3aa: CSVEGRQGARTQYF
CDR3nt: TGCAGCGTTGAAGGGCGACAGGGGGCGCGGACCCAGTACTTC

abundance: few
v_gene: TRBV7-2
j_gene: TRBJ2-7
d_gene: TRBD2
CDR3aa: CASSPTLASGVSYEQYF
CDR3nt: TGTGCCAGCAGCCCGACCTTGGCTAGCGGGGTATCCTACGAGCAGTACTTC

abundance: .
v_gene: TRBV7-2
j_gene: TRBJ2-4
d_gene: .
CDR3aa: CASSLARGGGVQYF
CDR3nt: TGTGCCAGCAGCTTAGCCAGGGGGGGCGGCGTTCAGTACTTC

abundance: few
v_gene: TRBV4-3
j_gene: TRBJ2-3
d_gene: .
CDR3aa: CASSQVFRAAGSSDTQYF
CDR3nt: TGCGCCAGCAGCCAAGTCTTCAGGGCGGCAGGGTCTTCGGATACGCAGTATTTT

abundance: few
v_gene: TRBV6-1
j_gene: TRBJ2-5
d_gene: .
CDR3aa: CASSVQETQYF
CDR3nt: TGTGCCAGCAGTGTCCAAGAGACCCAGTACTTC

abundance: .
v_gene: TRBV2
j_gene: TRBJ2-5
d_gene: TRBD1
CDR3aa: CASQDRKETQYF
CDR3nt: TGTGCCAGCCAGGACAGGAAAGAGACCCAGTACTTC

abundance: few
v_gene: TRBV27
j_gene: TRBJ2-5
d_gene: .
CDR3aa: CASSLGETQYF
CDR3nt: TGTGCCAGCAGTTTAGGAGAGACCCAGTACTTC

abundance: .
v_gene: TRBV6-6
j_gene: TRBJ2-3
d_gene: TRBD1
CDR3aa: CASTYRGVHTDTQYF
CDR3nt: TGTGCCAGCACCTACAGGGGAGTTCACACAGATACGCAGTATTTT

abundance: few
v_gene: TRBV19
j_gene: TRBJ1-5
d_gene: TRBD1
CDR3aa: CASSEGQGRPQHF
CDR3nt: TGTGCCAGTAGTGAGGGACAGGGGAGGCCCCAGCATTTT

abundance: many
v_gene: TRBV23-1
j_gene: TRBJ2-1
d_gene: .
CDR3aa: CASSQSRNEQFF
CDR3nt: TGCGCCAGCAGTCAATCGCGGAATGAGCAGTTCTTC

abundance: .
v_gene: TRBV7-3
j_gene: TRBJ2-7
d_gene: .
CDR3aa: CASSLTGPGPAKQYF
CDR3nt: TGTGCCAGCAGCTTAACAGGGCCGGGTCCAGCCAAGCAGTACTTC

abundance: .
v_gene: TRBV5-4
j_gene: TRBJ2-7
d_gene: TRBD1
CDR3aa: CASSRDRRLYEQYF
CDR3nt: TGTGCCAGCAGCAGGGACAGACGATTGTACGAGCAGTACTTC

abundance: few
v_gene: TRBV7-2
j_gene: TRBJ1-1
d_gene: .
CDR3aa: CASSPGLLGTEAFF
CDR3nt: TGTGCCAGCAGCCCCGGACTTCTTGGGACTGAAGCTTTCTTT

abundance: .
v_gene: TRBV5-1
j_gene: TRBJ2-1
d_gene: .
CDR3aa: CASSLSVGSPYNEQFF
CDR3nt: TGCGCCAGCAGCTTGTCGGTCGGGAGCCCCTACAATGAGCAGTTCTTC

abundance: few
v_gene: TRBV4-1
j_gene: TRBJ2-3
d_gene: .
CDR3aa: CASSHPGTPMQYF
CDR3nt: TGCGCCAGCAGCCACCCCGGGACCCCAATGCAGTATTTT

abundance: .
v_gene: TRBV28
j_gene: TRBJ1-4
d_gene: .
CDR3aa: CASTIGGSNEKLFF
CDR3nt: TGTGCCAGCACCATAGGGGGATCTAATGAAAAACTGTTTTTT

abundance: .
v_gene: TRBV12-5
j_gene: TRBJ2-5
d_gene: TRBD1
CDR3aa: CASGRDRQETQYF
CDR3nt: TGTGCTAGTGGCCGGGACAGACAAGAGACCCAGTACTTC

abundance: .
v_gene: TRBV5-1
j_gene: TRBJ2-7
d_gene: .
CDR3aa: CASSLQSYEQYF
CDR3nt: TGCGCCAGCAGCCTACAGAGCTACGAGCAGTACTTC

abundance: few
v_gene: TRBV6-5
j_gene: TRBJ2-1
d_gene: .
CDR3aa: CASSKFDEQFF
CDR3nt: TGTGCCAGCAGCAAGTTTGATGAGCAGTTCTTC

abundance: .
v_gene: TRBV28
j_gene: TRBJ2-2
d_gene: .
CDR3aa: CASSLDRANTGELFF
CDR3nt: TGTGCCAGCAGTTTGGACAGAGCGAACACCGGGGAGCTGTTTTTT

abundance: .
v_gene: TRBV5-4
j_gene: TRBJ2-5
d_gene: .
CDR3aa: CASSLSSLSQETQYF
CDR3nt: TGTGCCAGCAGCTTGTCTTCCCTTAGTCAAGAGACCCAGTACTTC

abundance: few
v_gene: TRBV28
j_gene: TRBJ1-4
d_gene: .
CDR3aa: CASSPPLDSSTNEKLFF
CDR3nt: TGTGCCAGCAGTCCGCCTCTGGACAGCTCAACTAATGAAAAACTGTTTTTT